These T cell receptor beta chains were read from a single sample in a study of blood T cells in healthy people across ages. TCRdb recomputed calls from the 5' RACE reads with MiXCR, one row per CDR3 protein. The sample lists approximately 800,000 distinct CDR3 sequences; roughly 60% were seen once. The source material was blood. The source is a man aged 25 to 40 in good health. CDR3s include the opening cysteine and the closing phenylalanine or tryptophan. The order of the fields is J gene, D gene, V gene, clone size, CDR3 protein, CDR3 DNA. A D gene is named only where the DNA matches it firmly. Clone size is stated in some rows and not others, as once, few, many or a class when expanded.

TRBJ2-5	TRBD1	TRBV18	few	CASSPVWDRQETQYF	TGTGCCAGCTCACCTGTATGGGACAGACAAGAGACCCAGTACTTC
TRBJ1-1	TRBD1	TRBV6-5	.	CASSQGQSNTEAFF	TGTGCCAGCAGCCAGGGACAGTCTAACACTGAAGCTTTCTTT
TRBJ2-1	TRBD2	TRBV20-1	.	CSARVTLPSGGTNEQFF	TGCAGTGCTAGAGTTACCTTGCCCAGCGGGGGAACGAATGAGCAGTTCTTC
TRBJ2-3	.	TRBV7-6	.	CASSLATTPDTQYF	TGTGCCAGCAGCTTAGCGACTACCCCAGATACGCAGTATTTT
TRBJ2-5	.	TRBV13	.	CASSDFRLDRKTQYF	TGTGCCAGCAGTGATTTTCGGTTAGATCGGAAGACCCAGTACTTC
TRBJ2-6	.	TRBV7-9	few	CASSPFTGSGANVLTF	TGTGCCAGCAGCCCGTTTACAGGGTCTGGGGCCAACGTCCTGACTTTC
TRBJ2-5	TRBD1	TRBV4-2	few	CASSQKTGGDETQYF	TGTGCCAGCAGCCAAAAAACAGGGGGCGATGAGACCCAGTACTTC
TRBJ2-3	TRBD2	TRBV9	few	CASSRSGGLDTQYF	TGTGCCAGCAGCCGCAGCGGGGGGCTAGATACGCAGTATTTT
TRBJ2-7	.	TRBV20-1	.	CSAGGSSDEQYF	TGCAGTGCCGGGGGCTCGTCGGACGAGCAGTACTTC
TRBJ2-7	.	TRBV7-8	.	CASSLNLGQGMSSYEQYF	TGTGCCAGCAGCTTAAACCTGGGGCAGGGGATGTCCTCCTACGAGCAGTACTTC
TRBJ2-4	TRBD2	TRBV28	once	CASRGPGGTLIAKNIQYF	TGTGCCAGCAGGGGCCCGGGGGGGACCCTTATAGCCAAAAACATTCAGTACTTC
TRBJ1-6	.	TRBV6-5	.	CASSALPSRGHSPLHF	TGTGCCAGCAGTGCCCTACCGAGCAGGGGACATTCACCCCTCCACTTT
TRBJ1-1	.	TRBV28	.	CASSPSGRLLEAFF	TGTGCCAGCAGCCCCTCCGGCCGCCTCTTGGAAGCTTTCTTT
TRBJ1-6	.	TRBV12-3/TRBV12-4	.	CASVSGASLNSPLHF	TGTGCCAGCGTATCAGGGGCGTCTCTTAATTCACCCCTCCACTTT
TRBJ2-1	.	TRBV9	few	CASSRIGQPGDEQFF	TGTGCCAGCAGCCGTATTGGCCAACCCGGGGATGAGCAGTTCTTC
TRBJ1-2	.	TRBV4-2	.	CASSHDGVPNYGYTF	TGTGCCAGCAGCCATGATGGAGTCCCCAACTATGGCTACACCTTC